These 19 T cell receptor beta chains originate from one sample sequenced in a study of cytomegalovirus exposure and HLA in healthy donors (dated by TCRdb to about 2017). The library was produced with the immunoSEQ multiplex PCR assay. A mixture of 60 forward primers for TCR Vbeta segments and 13 reverse primers for TCR Jbeta segments was used in the multiplex PCR. TCRdb re-hosts the immuneACCESS table, in-frame sequences only. Its copies lack some clones; in the studies checked, an unresolved V gene accounts for under half of them, and the cause for the rest is not known. Present in this sample are around 110,000 clones, 60% to 85% of which were seen just once. More than 1.5% of the sample is in the top ten clones. Sequenced sample: PBMCs. These receptors originate from a woman between 18 and 29 years old in good health and CMV-seronegative.

The chain is built from TRBV7-2 and TRBJ1-1; D is undetermined. Germline values: CDR1 SGHTA, CDR2 FQGNSA. V gave up 3 bases and J gave up 0 bases, with 11 bases separating them. The CDR3 spans 15 residues. Here the CDR3 reads CASSFFGSMNTEAFF. The CDR3 DNA reads as TGTGCCAGCAGCTTTTTCGGGTCGATGAACACTGAAGCTTTCTTT.

The rearrangement joins TRBV19 to TRBJ1-3; perhaps TRBD1 as D (5 bases). This CDR3 has 13 amino acids. Germline loops: CDR1 LNHDA, CDR2 SQIVND (reference sequence). The V end was cut by 11 bases, the J end by 0 bases, with 11 bases between. CDR3 DNA sequence: TGTGCCGTCGGGGGAGTCTCTGGAAACACCATATATTTT. It translates to CAVGGVSGNTIYF.

The rearrangement links TRBV14 to TRBJ2-5, with no clear D. The germline V gene encodes CDR1 SGHDN and CDR2 FVKESK. This CDR3 is built from 14 residues. Trimming left V 0 bases short and J 1 base short, with 6 bases between. The CDR3 DNA reads TGTGCCAGCAGCCAAGATTGGGCCCAAGAGACCCAGTACTTC. Its translation: CASSQDWAQETQYF.

The V gene is TRBV10-3, the J gene TRBJ1-2, with D tentatively TRBD1 (5 bases). The CDR3 is 14 residues long. CDR1 and CDR2 (germline): ENHRY, SYGVKD. The V gene lost 0 bases and the J gene lost 2 bases, with 7 bases spanning the gap. CDR3 in amino acids: CAISESRDNYGYTF. The CDR3 nucleotides are TGTGCCATCAGTGAGTCGCGGGACAACTATGGCTACACCTTC.

This chain uses TRBV28 with TRBJ1-2, with D possibly being TRBD1 (6 bases). From germline, CDR1 is MDHEN and CDR2 SYDVKM. The CDR3 is 13 amino acids. Trimming left V 11 bases short and J 7 bases short, with 20 bases between. The CDR3 DNA is TGTGCCTCCTATACCAGAGGACAGCCTGGCTACACCTTC. Its translation is CASYTRGQPGYTF.

This clone was counted only a few times. The V call is TRBV7-6, the J call TRBJ1-5; a possible D gene is TRBD1 (5 bases). V was cut by 5 bases and J by 1 base, with 12 bases left in between. The CDR3 has 15 amino acids. Germline CDR1 SGHVS, CDR2 FNYEAQ. This CDR3 reads CASSPAGESNQPQHF. DNA for the CDR3: TGTGCCAGCAGCCCCGCGGGGGAGAGCAATCAGCCCCAGCATTTT.

This clone has only one observation. This chain connects TRBV19 to TRBJ2-1, with TRBD2 as a possible D gene (6 bases). This CDR3 is built from 13 residues. The ends were cut back, 7 bases at V and 6 bases at J, with 13 bases in the middle. CDR1 is LNHDA and CDR2 is SQIVND in the germline V gene (reference sequence). This CDR3 reads CASTVGGGNEQFF. The DNA of the CDR3 is TGTGCCAGTACCGTGGGGGGAGGCAATGAGCAGTTCTTC.

This sequence joins TRBV5-6 and TRBJ1-1; TRBD1 aligns across 8 bases. In germline, CDR1 is SGHDT, CDR2 YYEEEE. CDR3 length: 15 residues. V lost 0 bases and J lost 4; bases outside the gene matches: 5. The CDR3: CASSLGVTGVTEAFF. The CDR3 region has the DNA TGTGCCAGCAGCTTGGGCGTGACAGGGGTCACTGAAGCTTTCTTT.

This clone has more than one count but fewer than ten. The chain couples TRBV5-1 to TRBJ2-2; D not resolved. The germline V gene encodes CDR1 SGHRS and CDR2 YFSETQ. The CDR3 sequence is 13 residues long. The ends were cut back, 2 bases at V and 8 bases at J, with 10 bases in the middle. CDR3 in amino acids: CASSLGVEGELFF. DNA of the CDR3: TGCGCCAGCAGCTTAGGCGTGGAGGGGGAGCTGTTTTTT.

This chain joins TRBV2 and TRBJ1-2; D gene unclear. Trimming took 4 bases from V and 9 from J, leaving 33 bases between them. The CDR3 sequence is 19 residues long. CDR1 and CDR2 (germline): SNHLY, FYNNEI. CDR3 DNA: TGTGCCAGCAGTGTGTCCCACATGTCCCAGGACTACAGCTTTAGCAGCTACACCTTC. Translating it yields CASSVSHMSQDYSFSSYTF.

The chain is built from TRBV6-4 and TRBJ2-1, with TRBD2 as a possible D gene (5 bases). Germline CDR1 MRHNA, CDR2 SNTAGT. CDR3 length equals 18 residues. Between the trimmed V and J ends, which lost 3 bases and 4 bases, there was a span of 22 bases. CDR3 sequence reads: CASSEAGPAPFRYNEQFF. The CDR3 DNA is TGTGCCAGCAGTGAGGCGGGTCCCGCCCCATTCCGGTACAATGAGCAGTTCTTC.

The chain's CDR3 is CAAGRGGFISYEQYF. CDR3 DNA: TGTGCCGCGGGGCGGGGGGGCTTCATCTCCTACGAGCAGTACTTC. The chain couples TRBV27 to TRBJ2-5; 9 bases match TRBD2. The tail of the sequence fits TRBJ2-7 better, so the J call may be wrong. CDR3 length equals 15 residues. Germline V gives CDR1 MNHEY, CDR2 SMNVEV (reference sequence).

The chain combines TRBV4-2 with TRBJ2-3, with TRBD1 matching over 8 bases. V shed 4 bases and J 3 bases; nucleotides not matched to a gene: 9. Per germline, CDR1 LGHNA and CDR2 YNFKEQ. The CDR3 is made up of 16 amino acids. The CDR3 reads CASSRERTGTTDTQYF. The CDR3 nucleotides read TGTGCCAGCAGCCGGGAAAGGACAGGGACGACAGATACGCAGTATTTT.

CDR3: CALGATGDSDTQYF. CDR3 nucleotides: TGTGCCCTTGGAGCGACAGGGGATTCAGATACGCAGTATTTT. The rearrangement joins TRBV19 to TRBJ2-3; 8 bases are a match to TRBD1. The V and J ends lost 11 bases and 4 bases, in that order; junction bases with no gene match: 11. Germline loops: CDR1 LNHDA, CDR2 SQIVND (reference sequence). This CDR3 spans 14 amino acids. Based on the CDR3 plus reference TRBV19 and TRBJ2-3, the full variable domain is DGGITQSPKYLFRKEGQNVTLSCEQNLNHDAMYWYRQDPGQGLRLIYYSQIVNDFQKGDIAEGYSVSREKKESFPLTVTSAQKNPTAFYLCALGATGDSDTQYFGPGTRLTVL.

The chain employs TRBV4-1 and TRBJ2-5, with 11 bases that match TRBD2. CDR1 is MGHRA and CDR2 is YSYEKL in the germline V gene. The CDR3 spans 16 residues. V was pared by 4 bases and J by 5 bases, with 9 bases of the junction left unmatched. DNA of the CDR3: TGCGCCAGCAGCCCCTCCTTAGCGGGGGGGCGGGAGACCCAGTACTTC. It is translated as CASSPSLAGGRETQYF.

This clone was observed once. The chain carries TRBV19 and TRBJ2-1; the match to TRBD2 covers 7 bases. The J segment lost 7 bases and the V segment lost 6 bases, leaving 9 bases of the junction unmatched. In germline, CDR1 is LNHDA, CDR2 SQIVND (reference sequence). The CDR3 covers 14 residues. The CDR3 is CASRPPGLTNEQFF. Written as DNA, the CDR3 is TGTGCCAGTAGACCCCCGGGACTAACGAATGAGCAGTTCTTC.

V is TRBV30 and J is TRBJ1-1; TRBD1 is a possible D gene (5 bases). The CDR3 is 13 residues long. Germline V gives CDR1 GTSNPN, CDR2 SVGIG (reference sequence). V was shortened by 4 bases and J by 6 bases, with 15 bases between the two germline ends. The CDR3 nucleotides are TGTGCCTGGACGGGGGGTGGTTGGGCTGAAGCTTTCTTT. Its protein product is CAWTGGGWAEAFF.

CDR3 loop: CASSFITQGNNEQFF. In DNA form, the CDR3 reads TGTGCCAGCAGCTTTATCACTCAGGGGAACAATGAGCAGTTCTTC. The chain links TRBV13 to TRBJ2-1; D is possibly TRBD1 (6 bases). This CDR3 has 15 amino acids. Per the germline V gene, CDR1 is PRHDT and CDR2 is FYEKMQ (reference sequence). V was cut by 3 bases and J by 5 bases, with 14 bases left in between.

The chain has TRBV7-3 and TRBJ2-5; unclear D gene. CDR3 length: 13 residues. The germline V and J ends were trimmed by 1 base and 4 bases, with 7 bases remaining between them. Germline lookup yields CDR1 SGHTA and CDR2 FQGTGA. The CDR3, as DNA: TGTGCCAGCAGCTTAAGCCCTACAGAGACCCAGTACTTC. This sequence encodes CASSLSPTETQYF.